This T cell receptor (beta chain) appears in the sequencing data of a study of blood T cell repertoires in COVID-19. About the research overall: Samples taken during acute and convalescent COVID-19 were collected in the United States, Italy and Spain. Nucleic acid was either cDNA or gDNA, and it came from T cells, B-cell-depleted T cells, or PBMCs.

Trimming took off 3 bases at V and 5 bases at J, with 6 bases between the two ends. Germline CDR1 reads KGHDR; CDR2 reads SFDVKD. The CDR3 is 12 amino acids. Under the authors' procedure: Using reference gene primer amplification, nucleated cell counts were estimated. The data were produced by immunoSEQ multiplex PCR, yet TCRdb's version contains in-frame clones alone and is incomplete. V, J and clone size were drawn from that table, and D and trimming were deduced from the DNA. The sample lists about 670,000 clones, 85% to 90% seen once, with roughly 0.26% in the top ten. Sample: peripheral blood. V usage is TRBV24-1 and J usage is TRBJ1-1, with D possibly being TRBD1 (5 bases). This clonotype originated in a woman under 30 with acute or convalescent COVID-19. The CDR3 DNA reads as TGTGCCACCAGTGATAGGGGAACTGAAGCTTTCTTT. Translating it yields CATSDRGTEAFF.